This T cell receptor beta chain was retrieved from a study of CD8 T cell repertoires and HIV-1 epitope variants. Overall study: T cells were stimulated with Twenty-five Gag and Nef peptides separately. Cultures ran more than nine days, with IL-2, IL-7 and IL-15 added on days 3 and 7.

The data were produced by immunoSEQ multiplex PCR, yet TCRdb's version contains in-frame clones alone and is incomplete. The sample has 5,700 or so clones, about 66% seen once. This clone came up once. What it recognizes is unknown. This clonotype originated in a male donor with HIV. Sequencing was done on a sample of cultured CD8+ T cells derived from PBMCs.

Here the CDR3 DNA reads TGTGCCAGCAGTTACTCGTTAGGGGGCAACGAGCAGTACTTC. Translated: CASSYSLGGNEQYF. The genes are TRBV6-6 and TRBJ2-7; 7 bases fit TRBD1. The junction had 4 bases not matched to a gene; V was cut back by 0 bases and J by 5 bases. Germline V gene lookup returns CDR1 MNHNY and CDR2 SVGAGI (reference sequence). The CDR3 loop spans 14 amino acids.